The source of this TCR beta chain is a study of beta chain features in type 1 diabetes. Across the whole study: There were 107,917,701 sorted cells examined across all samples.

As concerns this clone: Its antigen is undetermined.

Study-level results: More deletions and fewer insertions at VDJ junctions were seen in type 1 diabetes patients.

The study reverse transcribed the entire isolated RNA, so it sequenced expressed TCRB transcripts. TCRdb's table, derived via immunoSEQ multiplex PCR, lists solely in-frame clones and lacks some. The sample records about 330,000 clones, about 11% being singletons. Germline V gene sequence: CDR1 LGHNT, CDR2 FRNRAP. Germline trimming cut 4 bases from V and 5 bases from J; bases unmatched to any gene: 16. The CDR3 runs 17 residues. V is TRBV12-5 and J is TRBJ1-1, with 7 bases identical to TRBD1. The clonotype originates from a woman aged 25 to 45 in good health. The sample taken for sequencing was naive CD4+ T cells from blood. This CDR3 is CASGYSGQPARGTEAFF. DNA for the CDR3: TGTGCTAGTGGTTATTCGGGACAGCCAGCCCGAGGGACTGAAGCTTTCTTT.